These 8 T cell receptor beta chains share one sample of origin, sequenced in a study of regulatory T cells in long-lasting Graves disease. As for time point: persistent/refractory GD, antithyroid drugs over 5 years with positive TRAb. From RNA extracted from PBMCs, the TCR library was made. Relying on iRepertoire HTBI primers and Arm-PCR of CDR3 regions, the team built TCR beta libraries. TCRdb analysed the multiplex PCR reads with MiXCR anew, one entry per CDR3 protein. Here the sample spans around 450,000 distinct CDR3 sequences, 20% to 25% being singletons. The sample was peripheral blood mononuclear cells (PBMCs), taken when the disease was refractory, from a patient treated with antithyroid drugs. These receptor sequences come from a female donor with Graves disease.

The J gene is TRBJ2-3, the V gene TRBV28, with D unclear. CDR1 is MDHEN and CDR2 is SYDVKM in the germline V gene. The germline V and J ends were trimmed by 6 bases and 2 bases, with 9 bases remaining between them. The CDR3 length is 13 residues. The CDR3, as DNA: TGTGCCAGCAGCACAGAGTACACAGATACGCAGTATTTT. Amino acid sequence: CASSTEYTDTQYF.

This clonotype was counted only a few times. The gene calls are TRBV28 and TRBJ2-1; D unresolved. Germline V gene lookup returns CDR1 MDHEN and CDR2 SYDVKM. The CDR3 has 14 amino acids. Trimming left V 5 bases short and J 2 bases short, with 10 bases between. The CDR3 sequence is CASSLAQAYNEQFF. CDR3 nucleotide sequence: TGTGCCAGCAGTCTCGCTCAGGCCTACAATGAGCAGTTCTTC.

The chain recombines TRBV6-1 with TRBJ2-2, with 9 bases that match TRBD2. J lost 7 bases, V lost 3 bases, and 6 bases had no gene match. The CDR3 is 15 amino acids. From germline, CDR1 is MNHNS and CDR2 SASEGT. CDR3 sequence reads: CASSEVAGVGGELFF. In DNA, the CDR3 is TGTGCCAGCAGTGAGGTAGCGGGAGTTGGCGGGGAGCTGTTTTTT.

CDR3: CATGLNYEQYF. DNA for the CDR3: TGTGCCACCGGCCTCAACTACGAGCAGTACTTC. This chain joins TRBV10-3 and TRBJ2-7; D uncertain. The V end lost 10 bases, the J end lost 3 bases, and 10 bases lay between the germline ends. This CDR3 has 11 residues. CDR1 is ENHRY, CDR2 SYGVKD, per germline.

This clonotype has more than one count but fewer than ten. CDR3 region: CASSLEGERQPQHF. The CDR3 DNA reads TGTGCCAGCAGCTTGGAGGGGGAGCGTCAGCCCCAGCATTTT. V gene TRBV5-6 combines with J gene TRBJ1-5; possible D gene TRBD1, 6 bases. CDR1 and CDR2 (germline): SGHDT, YYEEEE. This CDR3 region has 14 residues. The V gene lost 0 bases and the J gene lost 6 bases, with 10 bases spanning the gap.

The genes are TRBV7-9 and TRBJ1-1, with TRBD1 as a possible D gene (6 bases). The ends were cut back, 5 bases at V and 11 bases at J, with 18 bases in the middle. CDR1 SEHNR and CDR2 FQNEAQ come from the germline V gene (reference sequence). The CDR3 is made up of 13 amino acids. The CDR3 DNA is TGTGCCAGCAGCCAAGGACAGTCCCCGGGGGCTTTCTTT. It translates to CASSQGQSPGAFF.

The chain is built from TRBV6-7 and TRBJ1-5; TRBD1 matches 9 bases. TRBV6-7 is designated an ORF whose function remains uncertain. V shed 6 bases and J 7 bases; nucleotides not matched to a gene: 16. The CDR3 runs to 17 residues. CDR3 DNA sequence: TGTGCCAGCAGAGATCCCGGACAGGGGATAGCGGGACAGCCCCAGCATTTT. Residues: CASRDPGQGIAGQPQHF.

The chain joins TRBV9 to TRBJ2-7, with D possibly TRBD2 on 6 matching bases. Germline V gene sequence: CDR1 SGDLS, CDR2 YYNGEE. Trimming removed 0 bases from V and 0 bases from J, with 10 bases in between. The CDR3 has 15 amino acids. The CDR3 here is CASSVADGSSYEQYF. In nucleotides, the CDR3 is TGTGCCAGCAGCGTAGCTGACGGGAGCTCCTACGAGCAGTACTTC.